The present TCR beta chain was sequenced within a study of blood T cell repertoires in COVID-19. Trimming took 2 bases from V and 3 from J, leaving 12 bases between them. CDR3 length equals 15 residues. Germline CDR1 and CDR2: SGHDT and YYEEEE. The method was immunoSEQ multiplex PCR; TCRdb's version includes in-frame clones alone and lacks a portion of them. Found here are fewer than 250,000 clones, roughly 84% of them singletons; the top ten hold around 0.97%. This clone appeared once. The chain couples TRBV5-6 to TRBJ1-3, with D unresolved. The specimen sequenced was peripheral blood. This clonotype was sampled from a man in his forties with acute or convalescent COVID-19. CDR3: CASSFGISGGNTIYF. The CDR3 nucleotides are TGTGCCAGCAGCTTTGGCATATCGGGTGGAAACACCATATATTTT.